These 5 T cell receptor beta chains share one sample of origin, sequenced in a study of blood T cell repertoires in COVID-19. Assay used: immunoSEQ multiplex PCR; TCRdb lists only in-frame clones, some missing. The sample includes just under 350,000 clones, 87% of them seen just once. Sequencing used peripheral blood. The receptors derive from a woman aged 45-59 years with COVID-19, enrolled during active disease.

This rearrangement joins TRBV15 to TRBJ2-7; weak D call: TRBD2 (5 bases). Trimming took off 3 bases at V and 2 bases at J, with 23 bases between the two ends. Germline V lookup: CDR1 LNHNV, CDR2 YYDKDF (reference sequence). CDR3 length equals 18 residues. The DNA for the CDR3 is TGTGCCACCAGCAGCGTATCGGGCGGGCGAAACTGGGCCTACGAGCAGTACTTC. This translates into CATSSVSGGRNWAYEQYF.

J is TRBJ2-7 and V is TRBV2, with D perhaps matching TRBD2 (5 bases). Germline V gives CDR1 SNHLY, CDR2 FYNNEI. Trimming shortened V by 4 bases and J by 2 bases, and 15 bases separated the two germline ends. The CDR3 is made up of 15 amino acids. The CDR3 region is CASSVEAGLTYEQYF. CDR3 coding DNA: TGTGCCAGCAGTGTCGAGGCGGGTTTAACCTACGAGCAGTACTTC.

The V call is TRBV7-9, the J call TRBJ2-7; no reliable D call. Germline V gene data show CDR1 as SEHNR and CDR2 as FQNEAQ (reference sequence). This CDR3 comprises 13 residues. Trimming cost V 0 bases and J 2 bases, with 5 bases left between them. DNA of the CDR3: TGTGCCAGCAGCTTAGCCCTTACCTACGAGCAGTACTTC. Its translation is CASSLALTYEQYF.

This sequence joins TRBV30 and TRBJ2-7; TRBD1 is a possible D gene (6 bases). The germline gives CDR1 GTSNPN, CDR2 SVGIG (reference sequence). This CDR3 spans 14 amino acids. The V end lost 2 bases, the J end lost 0 bases, and 11 bases lay between the germline ends. CDR3 coding DNA: TGTGCCTGGAGTAACAGGGTTTTCTCCTACGAGCAGTACTTC. This translates into CAWSNRVFSYEQYF.

V is TRBV6-5 and J is TRBJ2-7; D is uncertain. CDR3 size: 12 residues. Germline CDR1 is MNHEY and CDR2 is SVGAGI. V lost 6 bases and J lost 3, with 9 bases in between. CDR3 protein: CASSDVVYEQYF. CDR3 DNA sequence: TGTGCCAGCAGCGATGTAGTCTACGAGCAGTACTTC.